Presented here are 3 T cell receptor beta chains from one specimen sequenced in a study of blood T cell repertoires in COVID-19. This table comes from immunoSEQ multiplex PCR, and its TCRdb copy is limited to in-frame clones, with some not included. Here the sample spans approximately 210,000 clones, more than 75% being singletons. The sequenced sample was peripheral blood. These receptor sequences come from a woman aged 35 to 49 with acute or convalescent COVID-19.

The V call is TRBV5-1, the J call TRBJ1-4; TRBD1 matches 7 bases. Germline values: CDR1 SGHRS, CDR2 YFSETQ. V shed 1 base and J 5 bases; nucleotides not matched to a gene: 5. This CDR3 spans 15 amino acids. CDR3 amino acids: CASSLRGTVNEKLFF. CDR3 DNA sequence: TGCGCCAGCAGCTTGAGGGGGACAGTCAATGAAAAACTGTTTTTT.

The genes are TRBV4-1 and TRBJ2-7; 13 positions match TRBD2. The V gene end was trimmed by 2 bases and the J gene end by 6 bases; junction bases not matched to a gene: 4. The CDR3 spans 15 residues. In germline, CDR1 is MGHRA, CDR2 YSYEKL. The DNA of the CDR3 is TGCGCCAGCAGCCAACGGACTAGCGGGAGTAGCGAGCAGTACTTC. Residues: CASSQRTSGSSEQYF.

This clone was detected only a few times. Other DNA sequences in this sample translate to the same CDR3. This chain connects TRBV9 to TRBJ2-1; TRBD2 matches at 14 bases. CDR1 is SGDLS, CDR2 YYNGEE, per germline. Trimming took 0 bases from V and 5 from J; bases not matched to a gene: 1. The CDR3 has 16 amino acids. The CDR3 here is CASSVGLAGGDNEQFF. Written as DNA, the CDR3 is TGTGCCAGCAGCGTAGGACTAGCGGGGGGGGACAATGAGCAGTTCTTC. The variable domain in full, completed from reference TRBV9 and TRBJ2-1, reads DSGVTQTPKHLITATGQRVTLRCSPRSGDLSVYWYQQSLDQGLQFLIQYYNGEERAKGNILERFSAQQFPDLHSELNLSSLELGDSALYFCASSVGLAGGDNEQFFGPGTRLTVL.